The clone carrying this TCR beta chain has ten or more counts. TCRdb passed the 5' RACE reads through MiXCR, listing each CDR3 protein once. The sample yields approximately 120,000 distinct CDR3 sequences, roughly 6.7% seen once. These data come from a study of T cells after yellow fever vaccination. The CDR3 has 18 residues. Germline loops: CDR1 SGHDN, CDR2 FVKESK. Trimming left V 0 bases short and J 8 bases short, with 22 bases between. Here the sequenced sample was CD4+ T cells sorted from PBMCs, taken 9 to 11 days after the first yellow fever vaccination. The chain couples TRBV14 to TRBJ1-4; D is unresolved. The clonotype originates from a man between 18 and 35 years old who received the YFV17D yellow fever vaccine. The CDR3 loop is CASSQDLALDGSGEKLFF. DNA of the CDR3: TGTGCCAGCAGCCAAGATCTCGCCCTCGACGGTTCGGGGGAAAAACTGTTTTTT.